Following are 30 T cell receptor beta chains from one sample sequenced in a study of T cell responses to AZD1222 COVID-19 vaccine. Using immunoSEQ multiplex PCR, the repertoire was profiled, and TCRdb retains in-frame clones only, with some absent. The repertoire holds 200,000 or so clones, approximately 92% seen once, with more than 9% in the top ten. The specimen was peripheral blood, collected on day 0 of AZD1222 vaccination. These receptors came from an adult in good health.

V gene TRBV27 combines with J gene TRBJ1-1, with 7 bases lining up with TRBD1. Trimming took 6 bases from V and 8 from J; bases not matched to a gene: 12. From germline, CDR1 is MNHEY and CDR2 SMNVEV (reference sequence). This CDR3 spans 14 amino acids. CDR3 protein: CASRPDRAALEAFF. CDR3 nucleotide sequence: TGTGCCAGCAGGCCTGACAGGGCCGCCTTGGAAGCTTTCTTT.

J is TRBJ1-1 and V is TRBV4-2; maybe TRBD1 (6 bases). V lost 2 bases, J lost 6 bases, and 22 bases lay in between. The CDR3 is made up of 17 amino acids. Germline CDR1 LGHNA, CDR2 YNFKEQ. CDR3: CASSQSGGQTGPPEAFF. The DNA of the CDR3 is TGTGCCAGCAGCCAAAGCGGTGGACAGACGGGACCCCCTGAAGCTTTCTTT.

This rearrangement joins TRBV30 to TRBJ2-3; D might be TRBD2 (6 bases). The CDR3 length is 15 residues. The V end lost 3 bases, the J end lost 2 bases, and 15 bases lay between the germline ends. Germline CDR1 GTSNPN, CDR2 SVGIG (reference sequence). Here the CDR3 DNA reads TGTGCCTGGAGCTCCCGGGGGTTACTCACAGATACGCAGTATTTT. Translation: CAWSSRGLLTDTQYF.

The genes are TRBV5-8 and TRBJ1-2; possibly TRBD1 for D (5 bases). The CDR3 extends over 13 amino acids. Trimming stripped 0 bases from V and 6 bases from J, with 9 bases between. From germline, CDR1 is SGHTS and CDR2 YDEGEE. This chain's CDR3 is CASSLVSGNGYTF. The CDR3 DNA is TGTGCCAGCAGCTTGGTTTCAGGGAATGGCTACACCTTC.

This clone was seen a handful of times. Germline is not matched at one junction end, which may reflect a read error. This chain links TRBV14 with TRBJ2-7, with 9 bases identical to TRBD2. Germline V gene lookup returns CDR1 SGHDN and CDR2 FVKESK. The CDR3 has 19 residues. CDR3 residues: CASRRELWVAGAPSDEQYF. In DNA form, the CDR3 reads TGTGCCAGCAGACGCGAACTTTGGGTAGCGGGAGCCCCCTCCGACGAGCAGTACTTC.

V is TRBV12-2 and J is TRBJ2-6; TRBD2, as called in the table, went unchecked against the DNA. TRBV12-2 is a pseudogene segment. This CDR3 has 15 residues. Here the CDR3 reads CASRRWESGANVLTF. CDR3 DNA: TGTGCAAGTCGCCGCTGGGAGTCTGGGGCCAACGTCCTGACTTTC.

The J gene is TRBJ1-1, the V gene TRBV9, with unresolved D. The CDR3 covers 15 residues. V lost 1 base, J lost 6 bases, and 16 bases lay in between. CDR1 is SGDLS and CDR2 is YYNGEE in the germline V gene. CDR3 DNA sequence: TGTGCCAGCAGCGTAATCGGCTCCCAGGAGGCTGAAGCTTTCTTT. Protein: CASSVIGSQEAEAFF.

CDR3 sequence: CASSNQQSRELFF. CDR3 sequence (DNA): TGTGCCAGTAGTAACCAGCAGTCCAGGGAGCTGTTTTTT. This chain connects TRBV19 to TRBJ2-2, with D uncertain. Germline V gene sequence: CDR1 LNHDA, CDR2 SQIVND (reference sequence). V lost 4 bases to trimming and J lost 9 bases, with 12 bases between them. This CDR3 spans 13 amino acids. The full variable domain, rest sourced from reference TRBV19 and TRBJ2-2, is DGGITQSPKYLFRKEGQNVTLSCEQNLNHDAMYWYRQDPGQGLRLIYYSQIVNDFQKGDIAEGYSVSREKKESFPLTVTSAQKNPTAFYLCASSNQQSRELFFGEGSRLTVL.

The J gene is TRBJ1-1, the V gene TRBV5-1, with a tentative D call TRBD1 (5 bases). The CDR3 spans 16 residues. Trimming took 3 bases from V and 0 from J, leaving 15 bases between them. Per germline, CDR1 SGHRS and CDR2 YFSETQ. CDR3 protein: CASSSSGGPMNTEAFF. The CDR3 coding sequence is TGCGCCAGCAGCTCCTCGGGGGGACCCATGAACACTGAAGCTTTCTTT.

CDR3 sequence (DNA): TGTGCCAGCAGCTTAGGACCGTCCGGGGTAGCTAATGAAAAACTGTTTTTT. Amino acids: CASSLGPSGVANEKLFF. The rearrangement links TRBV11-2 to TRBJ1-4; D remains ambiguous. This CDR3 is built from 17 residues. Trimming took off 1 base at V and 3 bases at J, with 15 bases between the two ends. CDR1 is SGHAT, CDR2 FQNNGV, per germline. Full variable domain (outside the CDR3, taken from reference TRBV11-2 and TRBJ1-4): EAGVAQSPRYKIIEKRQSVAFWCNPISGHATLYWYQQILGQGPKLLIQFQNNGVVDDSQLPKDRFSAERLKGVDSTLKIQPAKLEDSAVYLCASSLGPSGVANEKLFFGSGTQLSVL.

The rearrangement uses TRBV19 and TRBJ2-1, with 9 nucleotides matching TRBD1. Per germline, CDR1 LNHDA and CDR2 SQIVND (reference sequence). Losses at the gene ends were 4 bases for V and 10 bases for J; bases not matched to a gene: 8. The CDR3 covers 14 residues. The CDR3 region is CASSRDRDLREQFF. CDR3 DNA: TGTGCCAGTAGTAGGGACAGGGACCTCAGGGAGCAGTTCTTC. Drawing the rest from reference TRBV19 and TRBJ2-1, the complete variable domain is DGGITQSPKYLFRKEGQNVTLSCEQNLNHDAMYWYRQDPGQGLRLIYYSQIVNDFQKGDIAEGYSVSREKKESFPLTVTSAQKNPTAFYLCASSRDRDLREQFFGPGTRLTVL.

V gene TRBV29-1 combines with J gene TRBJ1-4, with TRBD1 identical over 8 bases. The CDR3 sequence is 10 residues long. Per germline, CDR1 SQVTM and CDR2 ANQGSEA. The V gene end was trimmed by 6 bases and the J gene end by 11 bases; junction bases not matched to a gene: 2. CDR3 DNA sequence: TGCAGCGTATGGACAGGGAAACTGTTTTTT. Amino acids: CSVWTGKLFF.

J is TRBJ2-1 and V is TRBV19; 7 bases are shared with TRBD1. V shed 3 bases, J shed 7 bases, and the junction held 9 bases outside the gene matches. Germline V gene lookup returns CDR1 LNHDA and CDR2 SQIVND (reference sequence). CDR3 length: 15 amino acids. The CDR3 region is CASSITRQGRNEQFF. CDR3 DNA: TGTGCCAGTAGTATTACGAGACAGGGTAGAAATGAGCAGTTCTTC.

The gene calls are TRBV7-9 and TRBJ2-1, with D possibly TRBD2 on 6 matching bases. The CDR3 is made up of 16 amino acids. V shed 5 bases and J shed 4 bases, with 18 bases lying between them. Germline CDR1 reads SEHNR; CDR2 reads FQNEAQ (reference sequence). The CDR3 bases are TGTGCCAGCAGCCCCTCGACTAGTCGAGGTTACAATGAGCAGTTCTTC. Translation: CASSPSTSRGYNEQFF.

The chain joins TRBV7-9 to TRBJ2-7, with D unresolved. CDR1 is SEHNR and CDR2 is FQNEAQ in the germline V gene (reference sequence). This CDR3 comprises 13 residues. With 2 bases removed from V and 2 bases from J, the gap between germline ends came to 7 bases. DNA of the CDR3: TGTGCCAGCAGCTTAAAAGGGCCCTACGAGCAGTACGTC. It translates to CASSLKGPYEQYV.

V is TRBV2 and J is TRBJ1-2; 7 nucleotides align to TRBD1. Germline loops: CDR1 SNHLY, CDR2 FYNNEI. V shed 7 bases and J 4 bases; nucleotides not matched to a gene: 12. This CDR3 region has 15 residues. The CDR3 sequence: CASISGQLNIYGYTF. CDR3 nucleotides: TGTGCCAGCATCTCGGGACAGCTTAACATCTATGGCTACACCTTC.

CDR3 region: CASSVETSGRWNEQYF. DNA of the CDR3: TGTGCCAGCAGCGTCGAAACTAGCGGGAGGTGGAACGAGCAGTACTTC. The chain links TRBV9 to TRBJ2-7, with 12 bases identical to TRBD2. CDR1 is SGDLS, CDR2 YYNGEE, per germline. CDR3 length: 16 amino acids. V lost 2 bases and J lost 5; bases outside the gene matches: 8.

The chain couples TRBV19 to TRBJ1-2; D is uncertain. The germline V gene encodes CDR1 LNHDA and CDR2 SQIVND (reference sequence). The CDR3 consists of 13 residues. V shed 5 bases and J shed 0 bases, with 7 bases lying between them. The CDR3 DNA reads TGTGCCAGTAGTCCCCCCTCTAACTATGGCTACACCTTC. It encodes CASSPPSNYGYTF.

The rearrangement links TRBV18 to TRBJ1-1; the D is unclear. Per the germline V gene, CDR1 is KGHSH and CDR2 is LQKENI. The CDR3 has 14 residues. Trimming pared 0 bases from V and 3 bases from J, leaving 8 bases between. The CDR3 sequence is CASSPPGGYTEAFF. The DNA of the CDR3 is TGTGCCAGCTCACCACCCGGTGGGTACACTGAAGCTTTCTTT.

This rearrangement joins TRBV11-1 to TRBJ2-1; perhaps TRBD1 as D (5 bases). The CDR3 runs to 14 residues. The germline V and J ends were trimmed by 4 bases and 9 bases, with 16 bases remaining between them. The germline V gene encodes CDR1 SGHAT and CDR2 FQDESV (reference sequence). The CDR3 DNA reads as TGTGCCAGCAGCTCCTCACCCACAGGTTTTGAGCAGTTCTTC. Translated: CASSSSPTGFEQFF.

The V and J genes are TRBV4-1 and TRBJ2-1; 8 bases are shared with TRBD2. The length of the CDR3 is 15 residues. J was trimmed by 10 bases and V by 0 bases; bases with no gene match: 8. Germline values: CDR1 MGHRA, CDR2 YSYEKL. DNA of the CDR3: TGCGCCAGCAGCCAAGACCTCGGACTAGCACGGGAGCAGTTCTTC. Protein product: CASSQDLGLAREQFF.

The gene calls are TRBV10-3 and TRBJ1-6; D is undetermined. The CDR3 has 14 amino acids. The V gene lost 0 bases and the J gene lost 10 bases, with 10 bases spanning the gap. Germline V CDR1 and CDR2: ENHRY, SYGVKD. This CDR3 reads CAISESGGRSPLHF. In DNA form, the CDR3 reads TGTGCCATCAGTGAGTCGGGAGGACGGTCACCCCTCCACTTT.

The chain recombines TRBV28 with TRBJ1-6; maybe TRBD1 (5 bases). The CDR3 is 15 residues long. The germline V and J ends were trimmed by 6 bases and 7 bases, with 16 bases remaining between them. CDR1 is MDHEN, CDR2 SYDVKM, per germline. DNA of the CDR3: TGTGCCAGCAGCACACAGACAGCGATGAATTCACCCCTCCACTTT. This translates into CASSTQTAMNSPLHF.

CDR3 sequence reads: CASSQGELQGVREKLFF. CDR3 nucleotides: TGTGCCAGCAGCCAGGGGGAGTTGCAGGGGGTACGAGAAAAACTGTTTTTT. This rearrangement joins TRBV7-9 to TRBJ1-4; 7 positions match TRBD1. The CDR3 loop spans 17 amino acids. J gave up 8 bases and V 5 bases, and 17 bases lay outside the gene matches. The germline V gene encodes CDR1 SEHNR and CDR2 FQNEAQ (reference sequence).

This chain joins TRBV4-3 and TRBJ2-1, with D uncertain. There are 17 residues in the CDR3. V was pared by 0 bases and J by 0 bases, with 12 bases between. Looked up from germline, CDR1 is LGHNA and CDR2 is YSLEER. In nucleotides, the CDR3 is TGCGCCAGCAGCCAAGATATCGTAATCGACTCCTACAATGAGCAGTTCTTC. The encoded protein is CASSQDIVIDSYNEQFF.

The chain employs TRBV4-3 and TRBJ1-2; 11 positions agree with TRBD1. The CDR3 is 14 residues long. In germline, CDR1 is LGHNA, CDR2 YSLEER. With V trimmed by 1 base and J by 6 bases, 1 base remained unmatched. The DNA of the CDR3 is TGCGCCAGCAGCCAAGGGACAGGGGGCCATGGCTACACCTTC. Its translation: CASSQGTGGHGYTF.

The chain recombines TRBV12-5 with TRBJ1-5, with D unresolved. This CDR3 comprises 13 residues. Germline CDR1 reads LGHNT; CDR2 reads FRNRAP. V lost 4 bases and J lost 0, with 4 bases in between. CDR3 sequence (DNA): TGTGCTAGTGGTTGGCGTAGCAATCAGCCCCAGCATTTT. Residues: CASGWRSNQPQHF.

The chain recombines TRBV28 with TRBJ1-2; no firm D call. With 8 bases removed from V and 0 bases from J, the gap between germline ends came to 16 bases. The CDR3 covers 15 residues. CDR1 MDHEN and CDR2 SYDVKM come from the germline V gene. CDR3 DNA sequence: TGTGCCAGCTTATTCGTGGGCAGGACTAACTATGGCTACACCTTC. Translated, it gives CASLFVGRTNYGYTF.

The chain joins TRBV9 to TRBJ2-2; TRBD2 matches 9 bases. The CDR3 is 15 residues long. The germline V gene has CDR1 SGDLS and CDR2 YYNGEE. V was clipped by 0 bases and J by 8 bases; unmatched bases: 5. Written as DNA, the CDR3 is TGTGCCAGCAGCGTAGAAAGCGGGAGGAGAGGGGAGCTGTTTTTT. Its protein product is CASSVESGRRGELFF.

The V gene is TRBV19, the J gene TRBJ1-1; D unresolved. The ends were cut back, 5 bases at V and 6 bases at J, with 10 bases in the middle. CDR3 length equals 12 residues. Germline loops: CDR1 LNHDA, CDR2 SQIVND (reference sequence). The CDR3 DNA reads TGTGCCAGTAGTGCCATGTACCCTGAAGCTTTCTTT. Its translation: CASSAMYPEAFF. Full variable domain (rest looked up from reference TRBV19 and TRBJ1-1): DGGITQSPKYLFRKEGQNVTLSCEQNLNHDAMYWYRQDPGQGLRLIYYSQIVNDFQKGDIAEGYSVSREKKESFPLTVTSAQKNPTAFYLCASSAMYPEAFFGQGTRLTVV.